A selection of T cell receptor beta chains follows, all from one sample in a study of T cells in localized non-small cell lung cancer. Assay used: immunoSEQ multiplex PCR; TCRdb lists only in-frame clones, some missing. Of around 100,000 clones in the sample, 87% were seen once. The starting material was peripheral blood, obtained before any cancer treatment. The origin of the receptors is a man between 40 and 70 years old with stage I squamous cell lung carcinoma. The CDR3 runs from the conserved cysteine through the conserved F or W. Size is stated for part of the rows, as once, few or many counts, or as a class when the clone is expanded.

v_gene	len	j_gene	abundance	CDR3aa
TRBV7-9	11	TRBJ1-1	few	CASSLHNEAFF
TRBV7-9	15	TRBJ1-2	once	CASSLGTVMNYGYTF
TRBV6-5	14	TRBJ2-7	.	CASRVQGASYEQYF
TRBV4-2	16	TRBJ2-1	few	CASSQDRQGKKNEQFF
TRBV5-1	15	TRBJ1-5	.	CASSLGDRRNQPQHF
TRBV4-1	16	TRBJ1-2	.	CASSPYYRGELYGYTF
TRBV5-1	16	TRBJ2-1	.	CASSLGTSGGWNEQFF
TRBV29-1	15	TRBJ2-5	.	CSFLGWSSGEETQYF
TRBV10-3	14	TRBJ2-1	.	CAISESRDGEGQFF
TRBV6-1	14	TRBJ1-2	.	CASFLTGGDYGYTF
TRBV7-9	14	TRBJ2-3	.	CASRDTGGSDTQYF
TRBV5-4	13	TRBJ1-2	.	CASSTGLPYGYTF
TRBV29-1	13	TRBJ1-1	.	CSVEEGTNTEAFF
TRBV2	13	TRBJ2-1	.	CASSGTGDNEQFF
TRBV6-4	16	TRBJ1-6	.	CASSENPDSYNSPLHF
TRBV14	11	TRBJ2-7	.	CASSQGYEQYF
TRBV19	14	TRBJ2-2	few	CASRLAGNTGELFF
TRBV5-1	14	TRBJ2-3	.	CASSLVPRTDTQYF
TRBV4-2	14	TRBJ2-1	.	CASRISGGANEQFF
TRBV5-1	13	TRBJ2-2	.	CASSLSISGELFF
TRBV5-1	15	TRBJ2-3	once	CASSLGTGGTDTQYF
TRBV5-4	17	TRBJ2-1	.	CASSSGSTSGSYNEQFF
TRBV10-3	14	TRBJ1-6	once	CAIRGRGVESPLHF
TRBV5-4	15	TRBJ2-7	.	CASSAGTLRFYEQYF
TRBV5-1	13	TRBJ1-1	.	CASTREGGTEAFF
TRBV18	15	TRBJ2-3	.	CASSQASGFTDTQYF
TRBV5-5	16	TRBJ1-4	.	CASSLGTGKDNEKLFF
TRBV30	16	TRBJ1-1	.	CAWSEKGQSKNTEAFF
TRBV6-1	13	TRBJ1-6	few	CASNRENNSPLHF
TRBV5-5	14	TRBJ2-3	few	CASSLEGGTDTQYF
TRBV5-8	16	TRBJ1-2	.	CASSPSRTGGEDGYTF
TRBV7-2	15	TRBJ1-1	.	CASSQGVQMNTEAFF
TRBV19	17	TRBJ2-6	.	CASSIRGPRSGANVLTF
TRBV27	16	TRBJ1-5	.	CASSFGGLRSNQPQHF
TRBV5-6	14	TRBJ1-1	.	CASSSYYRGAEAFF
TRBV18	17	TRBJ1-1	.	CASSPFLGTVDSTEAFF
TRBV2	15	TRBJ1-5	.	CASGIGPGMNQPQHF
TRBV27	15	TRBJ1-1	.	CASSLRGRGGTEAFF
TRBV4-1	13	TRBJ2-1	.	CASSTRQANEQFF
TRBV5-6	14	TRBJ1-6	.	CASSLTGERSPLHF
TRBV7-9	17	TRBJ1-4	.	CASKGAGTLRPNEKLFF
TRBV4-1	11	TRBJ1-4	.	CASRVNEKLFF
TRBV5-1	15	TRBJ1-2	.	CASSLTGELFYGYTF
TRBV7-2	13	TRBJ1-2	few	CASSLVYGNGYTF
TRBV6-1	13	TRBJ1-6	.	CASSTYLTGPLHF
TRBV10-3	16	TRBJ2-3	once	CAISYLRTSGTDTQYF
TRBV18	13	TRBJ1-5	few	CASSEEGYQPQHF
TRBV27	14	TRBJ1-2	.	CASSLWVGAAGYTF
TRBV2	11	TRBJ2-1	.	CASRARLNGFF
TRBV2	15	TRBJ2-7	.	CASSVSTTLASEQYF
TRBV14	16	TRBJ1-6	many	CASSPGSGGRNSPLHF
TRBV6-1	14	TRBJ1-2	once	CASSGRPSNYGYTF
TRBV30	12	TRBJ1-1	.	CASRGRVTEAFF
TRBV14	13	TRBJ2-7	.	CASSRNRVGEQYF
TRBV5-1	17	TRBJ1-3	.	CASSMEGPRGSGNTIYF
TRBV5-1	14	TRBJ1-1	few	CASSLEPSNTEAFF